Below, 28 T cell receptor beta chains from the same sample are listed, as sequenced in a study of blood T cell repertoires in COVID-19. Some clones are missing from TCRdb's copy, which holds only in-frame ones; the method was immunoSEQ multiplex PCR. The table shows roughly 200,000 clones, with about 82% occurring only once. The sequencing sample was made of PBMCs or T cells enriched from blood (not recorded which). These receptors all come from a man aged 35 to 55 with acute COVID-19.

This clone is a singleton in its sample. V gene TRBV29-1 combines with J gene TRBJ2-1, with a possible D match to TRBD2 (6 bases). CDR1 and CDR2 from the germline V gene are SQVTM and ANQGSEA. The CDR3 loop spans 12 amino acids. The V end was cut by 8 bases, the J end by 6 bases, with 14 bases between. CDR3 bases: TGCAGCTCCCGGGAGTACATCAATGAGCAGTTCTTC. Protein: CSSREYINEQFF.

The table lists this clone with a few counts. The CDR3 DNA follows: TGTGCCAGTAGATCCGGGACAGGGGAATCACCCCTCCACTTT. Its protein is CASRSGTGESPLHF. This sequence joins TRBV19 and TRBJ1-6, with TRBD1 matching over 10 bases. The germline gives CDR1 LNHDA, CDR2 SQIVND (reference sequence). The trim removed 6 bases at V and 10 bases at J, leaving 6 bases unmatched. This CDR3 is 14 amino acids long.

The chain couples TRBV28 to TRBJ1-2; 10 bases agree with TRBD1. The CDR3 consists of 14 residues. The V gene's germline CDR1 is MDHEN and CDR2 SYDVKM. The ends lost 5 bases at V and 7 bases at J; junction bases unmatched: 7. Here the CDR3 reads CASSRDRGGFGYTF. The CDR3 nucleotides read TGTGCCAGCAGTCGGGACAGGGGAGGGTTTGGCTACACCTTC.

The chain joins TRBV6-1 to TRBJ1-5; TRBD1 might be the D (5 bases). V was trimmed by 3 bases and J by 1 base, leaving 10 bases between them. CDR3 length equals 15 residues. Germline loops: CDR1 MNHNS, CDR2 SASEGT. The CDR3 loop reads CASSEQRQSNQPQHF. The CDR3 DNA follows: TGTGCCAGCAGTGAGCAGAGACAGAGCAATCAGCCCCAGCATTTT.

The chain couples TRBV13 to TRBJ2-7; no definite D call. CDR3 length equals 15 residues. V dropped 2 bases and J dropped 1 base, with 12 bases sitting between them. The germline CDR1 and CDR2 sequences are PRHDT and FYEKMQ (reference sequence). Written as DNA, the CDR3 is TGTGCCAGCAGCTTAACGTCAGGTTTATCCTACGAGCAGTACTTC. This gives the protein CASSLTSGLSYEQYF.

J is TRBJ2-2 and V is TRBV7-9, with TRBD2 as a possible D gene (5 bases). Germline V gives CDR1 SEHNR, CDR2 FQNEAQ (reference sequence). CDR3 length: 15 amino acids. Trimming removed 5 bases at V and 5 bases at J, with 15 bases between. CDR3 region: CASSPARVGTGELFF. The DNA of the CDR3 is TGTGCCAGCAGCCCCGCGAGGGTGGGGACCGGGGAGCTGTTTTTT.

CDR3 amino acids: CASGSSWTQYF. The CDR3, as DNA: TGTGCCAGCGGTTCGAGTTGGACCCAGTACTTC. The chain has TRBV12-3 or TRBV12-4 and TRBJ2-5; D is ambiguous. The germline V and J ends were trimmed by 8 bases and 7 bases, with 11 bases remaining between them. CDR3 length: 11 residues.

This chain joins TRBV27 and TRBJ1-5, with D possibly being TRBD1 (6 bases). The V gene lost 5 bases and the J gene lost 0 bases, with 14 bases spanning the gap. CDR3 length: 16 amino acids. Germline loops: CDR1 MNHEY, CDR2 SMNVEV (reference sequence). CDR3: CASSETQGNSNQPQHF. The CDR3 nucleotides read TGTGCCAGCAGTGAGACACAGGGAAATAGCAATCAGCCCCAGCATTTT.

The chain recombines TRBV3-1 (or the pseudogene TRBV3-2) with TRBJ2-1; 8 nucleotides agree with TRBD2. Germline loops: CDR1 LGHDT, CDR2 YNNKEL (reference sequence). This CDR3 comprises 16 residues. V dropped 1 base and J dropped 6; count of bases not matched to a gene: 8. The CDR3 nucleotides read TGTGCCAGCAGCCAAGTGGCTAGCGGGTGGTCCAATGAGCAGTTCTTC. Translated: CASSQVASGWSNEQFF.

This clone was seen once. This sequence joins TRBV5-1 and TRBJ1-1; D is uncertain. Trimming removed 2 bases from V and 4 bases from J, with 15 bases in between. In germline, CDR1 is SGHRS, CDR2 YFSETQ. The CDR3 sequence is 15 residues long. The CDR3 nucleotides are TGCGCCAGCAGCTTCCTAGAGGGCGCGGGCACTGAAGCTTTCTTT. The encoded protein is CASSFLEGAGTEAFF.

The gene calls are TRBV13 and TRBJ2-7, with D possibly TRBD2 on 5 matching bases. V lost 6 bases and J lost 2, with 14 bases in between. From germline, CDR1 is PRHDT and CDR2 FYEKMQ (reference sequence). This CDR3 has 14 residues. DNA for the CDR3: TGTGCCAGCAGTCAACTACTGGGAGCCTACGAGCAGTACTTC. This gives the protein CASSQLLGAYEQYF.

This chain uses TRBV7-3 with TRBJ2-1; 8 nucleotides line up with TRBD2. V trimming: 3 bases; J trimming: 7 bases; junction bases outside the gene matches: 5. The germline V gene encodes CDR1 SGHTA and CDR2 FQGTGA. The CDR3 is made up of 14 amino acids. CDR3 bases: TGTGCCAGCAGCTTGGCGGGAGGCCTAAATGAGCAGTTCTTC. It yields the protein CASSLAGGLNEQFF.

The CDR3 loop is CASSWTGTSVSGELFF. The CDR3 DNA reads as TGTGCCAGCTCATGGACCGGGACTAGTGTATCTGGGGAGCTGTTTTTT. This chain links TRBV18 with TRBJ2-2; TRBD2 agrees at 8 bases. The CDR3 runs 16 residues. The germline CDR1 and CDR2 sequences are KGHSH and LQKENI. The ends lost 5 bases at V and 8 bases at J; junction bases unmatched: 13.

This clone occurred a few times. This rearrangement joins TRBV5-4 to TRBJ2-1, with 9 bases identical to TRBD2. CDR1 is SGHNT and CDR2 is YYREEE in the germline V gene (reference sequence). The CDR3 sequence is 14 residues long. Unmatched junction bases numbered 9, after V lost 6 bases and J lost 8 bases. Here the CDR3 reads CASTAGGARDEQFF. CDR3 nucleotide sequence: TGTGCCAGCACCGCGGGGGGGGCCAGGGATGAGCAGTTCTTC.

This rearrangement joins TRBV9 to TRBJ1-4, with a possible D match to TRBD1 (5 bases). V lost 0 bases and J 8 bases, leaving 17 bases between the germline ends. Germline CDR1 is SGDLS and CDR2 is YYNGEE. This CDR3 has 16 amino acids. CDR3 residues: CASSVATGGVAEKLFF. The CDR3 DNA follows: TGTGCCAGCAGCGTAGCTACGGGGGGGGTTGCCGAAAAACTGTTTTTT.

This sequence joins TRBV7-3 and TRBJ2-1; D not certain. This CDR3 is 15 amino acids long. The germline CDR1 and CDR2 sequences are SGHTA and FQGTGA. With 4 bases removed from V and 7 bases from J, the gap between germline ends came to 17 bases. The CDR3 region has the DNA TGTGCCAGCAGCTCGTCCGCACTTTCTAGGAATGAGCAGTTCTTC. It specifies CASSSSALSRNEQFF.

This clone was seen only a few times. This chain connects TRBV28 to TRBJ1-1, with TRBD1 as a possible D gene (5 bases). CDR1 and CDR2 from the germline V gene are MDHEN and SYDVKM. CDR3 length equals 16 residues. V was trimmed by 5 bases and J by 0 bases, leaving 16 bases between them. The CDR3 nucleotides are TGTGCCAGCAGTAGACCCCCAGGGTTATTGAACACTGAAGCTTTCTTT. Encoded protein: CASSRPPGLLNTEAFF. Based on the CDR3 plus reference TRBV28 and TRBJ1-1, the full variable domain is DVKVTQSSRYLVKRTGEKVFLECVQDMDHENMFWYRQDPGLGLRLIYFSYDVKMKEKGDIPEGYSVSREKKERFSLILESASTNQTSMYLCASSRPPGLLNTEAFFGQGTRLTVV.

The V gene is TRBV10-2, the J gene TRBJ2-3, with 11 positions matching TRBD2. The CDR3 loop spans 14 amino acids. The germline V gene encodes CDR1 WSHSY and CDR2 SAAADI. Unmatched junction bases numbered 7, after V lost 6 bases and J lost 8 bases. In DNA, the CDR3 is TGCGCCAGCAGGACTAGCGGGGAAGGTGGTACGCAGTATTTT. Its translation is CASRTSGEGGTQYF.

The rearrangement uses TRBV9 and TRBJ2-3; 10 bases are a match to TRBD2. V lost 2 bases, J lost 4 bases, and 7 bases stayed unmatched. Germline-derived CDR1 and CDR2 are SGDLS and YYNGEE. The CDR3 covers 16 residues. The DNA for the CDR3 is TGTGCCAGCAGCGTTGCTAGCGGGAGAAGGGCAGATACGCAGTATTTT. Amino acids: CASSVASGRRADTQYF.

The chain recombines TRBV4-1 with TRBJ2-7; D remains ambiguous. Trimming shortened V by 3 bases and J by 3 bases, and 21 bases separated the two germline ends. The germline V gene has CDR1 MGHRA and CDR2 YSYEKL. This CDR3 is 17 amino acids long. The CDR3 loop reads CASSHFFSIQANYEQYF. CDR3 bases: TGCGCCAGCAGCCATTTTTTTTCGATCCAGGCGAACTACGAGCAGTACTTC.

The chain uses TRBV2 and TRBJ2-1; perhaps TRBD2 as D (5 bases). V was clipped by 9 bases and J by 2 bases, with 14 bases between them. Looked up from germline, CDR1 is SNHLY and CDR2 is FYNNEI. This CDR3 is 14 amino acids long. The CDR3: CASQGPSPYNEQFF. The CDR3 bases are TGTGCCAGTCAAGGGCCTAGCCCCTACAATGAGCAGTTCTTC.

The V gene is TRBV14, the J gene TRBJ1-1, with D maybe TRBD1 (5 bases). V was pared by 0 bases and J by 5 bases, with 19 bases between. The CDR3 spans 17 residues. Germline CDR1 reads SGHDN; CDR2 reads FVKESK. CDR3 bases: TGTGCCAGCAGCCAAGATATGTCGGGGGGACGGAGGACTGAAGCTTTCTTT. Its protein product is CASSQDMSGGRRTEAFF.

This chain uses TRBV5-8 with TRBJ1-4; 7 bases are a match to TRBD1. J lost 7 bases, V lost 1 base, and 7 bases had no gene match. Germline CDR1 SGHTS, CDR2 YDEGEE. This CDR3 is built from 15 residues. The CDR3 here is CASSLRDRESEKLFF. The CDR3 DNA follows: TGTGCCAGCAGCTTGCGAGACAGGGAAAGTGAAAAACTGTTTTTT.

The rearrangement joins TRBV7-3 to TRBJ2-1; 7 nucleotides line up with TRBD2. The CDR3 length is 20 residues. The junction had 26 bases not matched to a gene; V was cut back by 8 bases and J by 4 bases. Germline lookup yields CDR1 SGHTA and CDR2 FQGTGA. In DNA form, the CDR3 reads TGTGCCAGCCGGGGAGGGTTTGATGGACGGGAATGGGTATTTTACAATGAGCAGTTCTTC. This translates into CASRGGFDGREWVFYNEQFF.

The chain couples TRBV5-1 to TRBJ2-7; 11 bases are shared with TRBD2. CDR3 size: 17 residues. The germline V gene has CDR1 SGHRS and CDR2 YFSETQ. V shed 2 bases and J 6 bases; nucleotides not matched to a gene: 13. This CDR3 is CASSFGGSGRAGSEQYF. The DNA for the CDR3 is TGCGCCAGCAGCTTTGGAGGTAGCGGGAGGGCCGGGAGCGAGCAGTACTTC.

The rearrangement links TRBV6-5 to TRBJ2-7; D may be TRBD1 (6 bases). The length of the CDR3 is 15 residues. V was trimmed by 0 bases and J by 1 base, leaving 10 bases between them. Germline V gene sequence: CDR1 MNHEY, CDR2 SVGAGI. CDR3 DNA: TGTGCCAGCAGTTACTCGGCAGGGGAATCCTACGAGCAGTACTTC. Protein: CASSYSAGESYEQYF.

The chain has TRBV5-5 and TRBJ1-5; 7 bases fit TRBD1. CDR1 is SGHKS and CDR2 is YYEKEE in the germline V gene (reference sequence). The CDR3 runs 16 residues. With V trimmed by 3 bases and J by 3 bases, 9 bases remained unmatched. The chain's CDR3 is CASSWGDSPFNQPQHF. The DNA of the CDR3 is TGTGCCAGCAGCTGGGGGGACAGCCCTTTCAATCAGCCCCAGCATTTT.

The V and J genes are TRBV12-3 or TRBV12-4 and TRBJ2-7, with D perhaps TRBD1 (6 bases). Deletions cut 3 bases from V and 5 bases from J, with 11 bases between. The CDR3 covers 13 residues. The CDR3 DNA follows: TGTGCCAGCAGTTTCAACAGGGAGAACGAGCAGTACTTC. It encodes CASSFNRENEQYF.